What follows are 14 T cell receptor beta chains derived from one specimen sequenced in a study of Graves' ophthalmopathy and Graves' hyperthyroidism. Amplification from RNA transcripts yielded the TCR beta CDR3 regions. The first round was an RT-PCR with HTBI primers, and the second round was a multiplex PCR. In TCRdb, the multiplex PCR reads were re-called with MiXCR into one record per CDR3 protein. The sample records around 400,000 distinct CDR3 sequences, about 18% being singletons. Sequenced sample: peripheral blood. The receptors here all came from a woman younger than 35 with Graves' ophthalmopathy.

This clonotype has ten or more counts. The V call is TRBV5-1, the J call TRBJ1-2, with TRBD1 identical over 12 bases. Germline V gene lookup returns CDR1 SGHRS and CDR2 YFSETQ. The CDR3 covers 13 residues. V gave up 4 bases and J gave up 8 bases; unmatched junction bases: 3. The CDR3 DNA reads as TGCGCCAGCAGCACCGGGACAGGGGGCGGCTACACCTTC. It specifies CASSTGTGGGYTF.

The gene calls are TRBV15 and TRBJ1-2; D is undetermined. The V and J ends lost 0 bases and 5 bases respectively, with 10 bases between them. From germline, CDR1 is LNHNV and CDR2 YYDKDF (reference sequence). This CDR3 is 14 amino acids long. CDR3 DNA: TGTGCCACCAGCAGAGATCGGGAGGTTTATGGCTACACCTTC. Translating gives CATSRDREVYGYTF.

This clonotype came up many times. The gene calls are TRBV5-1 and TRBJ1-6; D gene unclear. V was clipped by 0 bases and J by 6 bases, with 4 bases between them. The CDR3 is 13 residues long. The V gene's germline CDR1 is SGHRS and CDR2 YFSETQ. The CDR3 DNA reads TGCGCCAGCAGCTTGGGCAGTAATTCACCCCTCCACTTT. Protein: CASSLGSNSPLHF.

V usage is TRBV10-1 and J usage is TRBJ2-5, with 10 positions matching TRBD2. V lost 2 bases, J lost 5 bases, and 5 bases stayed unmatched. The CDR3 totals 15 residues. Looked up from germline, CDR1 is WNHNN and CDR2 is SYGVQD (reference sequence). The CDR3 region is CASSETAGGLETQYF. CDR3 nucleotide sequence: TGCGCCAGCAGTGAGACAGCGGGAGGGCTCGAGACCCAGTACTTC.

This clonotype was recorded at least ten times. The V call is TRBV4-2, the J call TRBJ1-2, with 7 bases that match TRBD1. V dropped 0 bases and J dropped 4; count of bases not matched to a gene: 14. The CDR3 extends over 18 amino acids. CDR1 is LGHNA, CDR2 YNFKEQ, per germline. CDR3 in amino acids: CASSQDAGFGTGVYGYTF. The CDR3 DNA is TGTGCCAGCAGCCAAGATGCAGGTTTCGGAACAGGGGTCTATGGCTACACCTTC.

This clonotype was found many times. The rearrangement links TRBV7-3 to TRBJ2-7, with 10 bases lining up with TRBD1. There are 15 residues in the CDR3. With 4 bases clipped from V and 2 bases from J, the junction kept 5 bases outside the gene matches. CDR1 is SGHTA and CDR2 is FQGTGA in the germline V gene. The CDR3 region is CASSSWDRGTYEQYF. The CDR3 nucleotides are TGTGCCAGCAGCTCTTGGGACAGGGGCACCTACGAGCAGTACTTC.

This clonotype was recorded many times. The V gene is TRBV30, the J gene TRBJ2-7, with 7 bases fitting TRBD2. Germline CDR1 GTSNPN, CDR2 SVGIG (reference sequence). The ends lost 2 bases at V and 4 bases at J; junction bases unmatched: 8. The CDR3 consists of 14 residues. In DNA, the CDR3 is TGTGCCTGGAGTACCATGACTAGCCGTTACGAGCAGTACTTC. This translates into CAWSTMTSRYEQYF.

J is TRBJ2-7 and V is TRBV3-1; D possibly uses TRBD1 or TRBD2 (6 bases each). CDR1 is LGHDT, CDR2 YNNKEL, per germline (reference sequence). The CDR3 length is 16 residues. Trimming took off 4 bases at V and 2 bases at J, with 18 bases between the two ends. In DNA form, the CDR3 reads TGTGCCAGCAGCCCCGCCGGAGGGGGAGGTGCCTACGAGCAGTACTTC. Its translation is CASSPAGGGGAYEQYF.

Ten or more counts support this clonotype. This sequence joins TRBV2 and TRBJ2-5; a weak D match, TRBD2 (6 bases). The CDR3 is 13 amino acids. CDR1 is SNHLY, CDR2 FYNNEI, per germline. V shed 7 bases and J shed 5 bases, with 14 bases lying between them. The CDR3 coding sequence is TGTGCCAGCATGGGGCAGGCGGGGGAGACCCAGTACTTC. Translation: CASMGQAGETQYF.

The V and J genes are TRBV2 and TRBJ1-1; D perhaps matches TRBD1 (5 bases). The V end was cut by 8 bases, the J end by 1 base, with 17 bases between. This CDR3 contains 15 residues. Germline values: CDR1 SNHLY, CDR2 FYNNEI. The CDR3 spells CASQTAGTSNTEAFF. For the CDR3, the DNA is TGTGCCAGCCAAACCGCCGGGACTTCGAACACTGAAGCTTTCTTT.

This clonotype was seen many times. This rearrangement joins TRBV10-3 to TRBJ2-7; TRBD1 matches 8 bases. The ends lost 3 bases at V and 3 bases at J; junction bases unmatched: 4. The CDR3 length is 14 residues. Per germline, CDR1 ENHRY and CDR2 SYGVKD. The CDR3 protein is CAISEQQGGYEQYF. DNA of the CDR3: TGTGCCATCAGTGAACAACAGGGGGGCTACGAGCAGTACTTC.

The gene calls are TRBV7-2 and TRBJ2-7; the D is unclear. Trimming cost V 7 bases and J 7 bases, with 11 bases left between them. The CDR3 runs to 11 residues. The germline V gene has CDR1 SGHTA and CDR2 FQGNSA. This CDR3 is CASNLPKEQYF. Written as DNA, the CDR3 is TGTGCCAGCAACCTCCCTAAGGAGCAGTACTTC.

The chain recombines TRBV19 with TRBJ1-1; D is undetermined. The V and J ends lost 1 base and 6 bases respectively, with 6 bases between them. Per germline, CDR1 LNHDA and CDR2 SQIVND (reference sequence). The CDR3 contains 12 residues. CDR3 residues: CASSIGGAEAFF. CDR3 DNA sequence: TGTGCCAGTAGTATAGGTGGAGCTGAAGCTTTCTTT.

The rearrangement uses TRBV24-1 and TRBJ1-1, with 8 bases aligning to TRBD1. V shed 5 bases and J 5 bases; nucleotides not matched to a gene: 9. The CDR3 contains 15 residues. CDR1 is KGHDR, CDR2 SFDVKD, per germline. The DNA of the CDR3 is TGTGCCACCAGTGGTCCAGGGGGCATGTGGACTGAAGCTTTCTTT. Amino acid sequence: CATSGPGGMWTEAFF.